Presented here are 12 T cell receptor beta chains from one specimen sequenced in a study of B cell selection in AIRE deficiency. Repertoires were generated with immunoSEQ multiplex PCR, while TCRdb's copy carries only in-frame clones and drops some. Of over 20,000 clones listed, less than 98% are singletons. Sorting defined conventional CD4 T cells as CD4+CD127+. Source material: conventional CD4+ T cells sorted from PBMCs. These receptors were collected from a human donor with AIRE deficiency.

Note on this clone: At one end, the junction sequence differs from germline, possibly due to a read error. The gene calls are TRBV7-7 and TRBJ2-3; no firm D call. Germline V gives CDR1 SSHAT, CDR2 FNYEAQ (reference sequence). The CDR3 extends over 12 amino acids. This CDR3 reads CASSSDGGTQYF. The CDR3 coding sequence is TGTGCTAGCAGCTCGGACGGTGGTACGCAGTATTTT.

The chain has TRBV5-4 and TRBJ1-1; 9 bases line up with TRBD1. The CDR3 runs 14 residues. CDR1 and CDR2 from the germline V gene are SGHNT and YYREEE (reference sequence). V shed 1 base and J 6 bases; nucleotides not matched to a gene: 4. For the CDR3, the DNA is TGTGCCAGCAGCTTGATCGACAGGGGGGCTGAAGCTTTCTTT. Translated, it gives CASSLIDRGAEAFF. Using reference TRBV5-4 and TRBJ1-1 for the parts outside the CDR3, the full variable domain is ETGVTQSPTHLIKTRGQQVTLRCSSQSGHNTVSWYQQALGQGPQFIFQYYREEENGRGNFPPRFSGLQFPNYSSELNVNALELDDSALYLCASSLIDRGAEAFFGQGTRLTVV.

The chain joins TRBV19 to TRBJ1-6; D ambiguous. Trimming took off 6 bases at V and 7 bases at J, with 13 bases between the two ends. This CDR3 spans 14 amino acids. The germline CDR1 and CDR2 sequences are LNHDA and SQIVND (reference sequence). The CDR3 spells CASSPGRTNSPLHF. The CDR3 region has the DNA TGTGCCAGTAGCCCTGGGAGAACCAATTCACCCCTCCACTTT.

This clone has a single count. The chain couples TRBV29-1 to TRBJ2-7, with D perhaps assigned TRBD1 or TRBD2 (5 bases each). The CDR3 consists of 13 residues. Deletions cut 4 bases from V and 3 bases from J, with 13 bases between. Germline V gene lookup returns CDR1 SQVTM and CDR2 ANQGSEA. CDR3 nucleotides: TGCAGCGTTGCCGGGACGCTTCTCTACGAGCAGTACTTC. Its protein product is CSVAGTLLYEQYF.

This clone was detected only once. CDR3 nucleotide sequence: TGTGCCAGCAGCTTGTCGTCAACTAGCGGGGGTAGGAGCACAGATACGCAGTATTTT. Protein sequence: CASSLSSTSGGRSTDTQYF. The V call is TRBV7-6, the J call TRBJ2-3, with TRBD2 identical over 11 bases. CDR3 length: 19 amino acids. Germline V lookup: CDR1 SGHVS, CDR2 FNYEAQ. V gave up 3 bases and J gave up 0 bases; unmatched junction bases: 11.

This clone was seen just once. V gene TRBV18 combines with J gene TRBJ2-1; 7 bases match TRBD1. The length of the CDR3 is 13 residues. Germline CDR1 is KGHSH and CDR2 is LQKENI. Trimming cost V 3 bases and J 10 bases; bases outside gene matches: 6. In nucleotides, the CDR3 is TGTGCCAGCTCACCGCTGACCAGGGGGGAGCAGTTCTTC. Encoded protein: CASSPLTRGEQFF.

This clone was detected once. The chain has TRBV7-9 and TRBJ1-2; 9 nucleotides match TRBD1. CDR1 and CDR2 from the germline V gene are SEHNR and FQNEAQ (reference sequence). Germline trimming cut 1 base from V and 7 bases from J; bases unmatched to any gene: 19. The CDR3 runs 19 residues. CDR3 nucleotide sequence: TGTGCCAGCAGCTTAGGTTTCGGGGGGGACAGGGACCCTTTTGGTGGCTACACCTTC. It translates to CASSLGFGGDRDPFGGYTF.

The V and J genes are TRBV19 and TRBJ2-3; 7 bases are a match to TRBD1. The CDR3 has 16 residues. V was clipped by 4 bases and J by 4 bases; unmatched bases: 11. Germline V gives CDR1 LNHDA, CDR2 SQIVND (reference sequence). The CDR3 reads CASSKRTGGKSDTQYF. The CDR3 coding sequence is TGTGCCAGTAGTAAAAGGACAGGAGGAAAGTCAGATACGCAGTATTTT.

This rearrangement joins TRBV4-2 to TRBJ1-1, with D hard to call. The CDR3 has 14 residues. Per germline, CDR1 LGHNA and CDR2 YNFKEQ. The V and J ends lost 10 bases and 3 bases respectively, with 18 bases between them. This CDR3 reads CATQASGFDTEAFF. In DNA form, the CDR3 reads TGTGCCACCCAAGCGTCGGGGTTCGACACTGAAGCTTTCTTT.

The chain combines TRBV6-1 with TRBJ1-5; a possible D gene is TRBD1 (6 bases). Trimming cost V 7 bases and J 2 bases, with 12 bases left between them. Germline CDR1 reads MNHNS; CDR2 reads SASEGT. CDR3 length: 14 amino acids. The DNA of the CDR3 is TGTGCCAGCATTCGACAGGTGGGCAATCAGCCCCAGCATTTT. It encodes CASIRQVGNQPQHF.

This clone occurred once. One end of the junction varies from germline; a read error may be responsible. The V gene is TRBV10-3, the J gene TRBJ1-2; D is unclear. Germline assignment: CDR1 ENHRY and CDR2 SYGVKD. The CDR3 consists of 14 residues. As DNA, the CDR3 is TGTGCCATCAGTCCACACGTTATGGGCTATGGCCACACCTTC. It yields the protein CAISPHVMGYGHTF.

The gene calls are TRBV7-8 and TRBJ2-7, with D uncertain. CDR3 length: 12 residues. V lost 0 bases to trimming and J lost 6 bases, with 6 bases between them. The germline gives CDR1 SGHVS, CDR2 FQNEAQ. In nucleotides, the CDR3 is TGTGCCAGCAGCTTAGCCCCCTCCGAGCAGTACTTC. This codes for CASSLAPSEQYF.